These T cell receptor beta chains were read from a single sample in a study of T cells after yellow fever vaccination. One entry per CDR3 protein results from TCRdb running MiXCR on the 5' RACE reads. The sample lists some 320,000 distinct CDR3 sequences; roughly 4.3% were seen once. The starting material was PBMCs, obtained 5 days after the yellow fever booster vaccination. The receptors originated from a man younger than 30 who received the YFV17D yellow fever vaccine. The CDR3 runs from the conserved cysteine through the conserved F or W. D genes are given only for firm matches. Clone size appears in some rows only: once, few, many, or a class for an expanded clone.

d_call: TRBD2
clone_size: -
v_call: TRBV28
j_call: TRBJ2-3
cdr3_aa: CASREGGTSGYTDTQYF
cdr3_nt: TGTGCCAGCAGGGAGGGAGGGACTAGCGGATACACAGATACGCAGTATTTT

d_call: TRBD1
clone_size: -
v_call: TRBV20-1
j_call: TRBJ1-4
cdr3_aa: CSAIQPDRVGEKLFF
cdr3_nt: TGCAGTGCTATACAACCGGACAGGGTCGGTGAAAAACTGTTTTTT

d_call: TRBD2
clone_size: few
v_call: TRBV3-1
j_call: TRBJ2-1
cdr3_aa: CASRGNRASGGFYNEQFF
cdr3_nt: TGTGCCAGCAGGGGGAATAGGGCTAGCGGGGGGTTCTACAATGAGCAGTTCTTC

d_call: TRBD2
clone_size: -
v_call: TRBV5-4
j_call: TRBJ2-1
cdr3_aa: CASSLLSGGPHNEQFF
cdr3_nt: TGTGCCAGCAGCTTGCTTTCGGGGGGGCCTCACAATGAGCAGTTCTTC

d_call: TRBD1
clone_size: -
v_call: TRBV29-1
j_call: TRBJ2-7
cdr3_aa: CSASGQGRYEQYF
cdr3_nt: TGCAGCGCCTCAGGACAGGGAAGGTACGAGCAGTACTTC

d_call: -
clone_size: many
v_call: TRBV7-6
j_call: TRBJ2-2
cdr3_aa: CASSPPDSSGTGELFF
cdr3_nt: TGTGCCAGCAGCCCACCGGACAGTTCCGGCACCGGGGAGCTGTTTTTT

d_call: -
clone_size: many
v_call: TRBV7-2
j_call: TRBJ1-5
cdr3_aa: CASSLLGRTDQPQHF
cdr3_nt: TGTGCCAGCAGCTTGTTGGGCAGGACCGATCAGCCCCAGCATTTT

d_call: -
clone_size: few
v_call: TRBV6-6
j_call: TRBJ2-7
cdr3_aa: CASSGTTGIYEQYF
cdr3_nt: TGTGCCAGCAGTGGAACAACGGGGATCTACGAGCAGTACTTC

d_call: -
clone_size: many
v_call: TRBV10-2
j_call: TRBJ1-2
cdr3_aa: CASSESWPTGGYTF
cdr3_nt: TGCGCCAGCAGTGAGTCATGGCCCACCGGGGGCTACACCTTC

d_call: TRBD1
clone_size: few
v_call: TRBV12-3/TRBV12-4
j_call: TRBJ2-5
cdr3_aa: CASRGTGVGWETQYF
cdr3_nt: TGTGCCAGCAGGGGTACAGGGGTGGGATGGGAGACCCAGTACTTC

d_call: -
clone_size: many
v_call: TRBV29-1
j_call: TRBJ1-2
cdr3_aa: CSGGGTYGYTF
cdr3_nt: TGCAGCGGAGGGGGAACTTATGGCTACACCTTC

d_call: -
clone_size: -
v_call: TRBV4-3
j_call: TRBJ1-1
cdr3_aa: CASSQGDGARKGDTEAFF
cdr3_nt: TGCGCCAGCAGCCAAGGAGACGGGGCCAGGAAGGGAGACACTGAAGCTTTCTTT

d_call: -
clone_size: few
v_call: TRBV7-9
j_call: TRBJ2-1
cdr3_aa: CVSSLGLAEQFF
cdr3_nt: TGTGTCAGCAGCTTAGGATTAGCTGAGCAGTTCTTC

d_call: -
clone_size: -
v_call: TRBV21-1
j_call: TRBJ2-5
cdr3_aa: CASSKRLTKRSQETQYF
cdr3_nt: TGTGCCAGCAGCAAAAGGCTTACGAAGAGGAGCCAAGAGACCCAGTACTTC

d_call: -
clone_size: few
v_call: TRBV11-2
j_call: TRBJ2-3
cdr3_aa: CASSQTADTQYF
cdr3_nt: TGTGCCAGCAGCCAAACCGCAGATACGCAGTATTTT

d_call: -
clone_size: -
v_call: TRBV7-2
j_call: TRBJ1-1
cdr3_aa: CASSVTGIVTEAFF
cdr3_nt: TGTGCCAGCAGCGTAACAGGGATAGTCACTGAAGCTTTCTTT

d_call: -
clone_size: few
v_call: TRBV5-5
j_call: TRBJ2-3
cdr3_aa: CASSFGGPFTDTQYF
cdr3_nt: TGTGCCAGCAGCTTCGGGGGACCTTTCACAGATACGCAGTATTTT

d_call: -
clone_size: -
v_call: TRBV20-1
j_call: TRBJ2-7
cdr3_aa: CSARDGTVSYEQYF
cdr3_nt: TGCAGTGCGAGAGATGGGACGGTCTCCTACGAGCAGTACTTC